The 13 T cell receptor beta chains listed next were all sequenced from one sample in a study of shared clonotypes between healthy human individuals. Profiled with immunoSEQ multiplex PCR; TCRdb holds only in-frame clones, not every one. The sample includes more than 500,000 clones, 90% to 96% of them seen just once. What was sequenced was naive CD4+ T cells sorted from blood. Documented subset: CD45RA+ positively selected. All receptors derive from a woman aged 25 to 39 in good health.

This chain joins TRBV28 and TRBJ2-7, with D perhaps TRBD1 (6 bases). Trimming removed 4 bases at V and 3 bases at J, with 13 bases between. This CDR3 comprises 14 residues. Germline V gives CDR1 MDHEN, CDR2 SYDVKM. This CDR3 reads CASSWDKLSYEQYF. CDR3 nucleotide sequence: TGTGCCAGCAGTTGGGACAAACTGAGCTACGAGCAGTACTTC.

J is TRBJ1-5 and V is TRBV28; 8 bases match TRBD1. Unmatched junction bases numbered 6, after V lost 5 bases and J lost 6 bases. CDR1 is MDHEN and CDR2 is SYDVKM in the germline V gene. The CDR3 has 14 amino acids. The CDR3 sequence is CASSLHRGAQPQHF. The CDR3 nucleotides are TGTGCCAGCAGTCTCCACAGGGGGGCTCAGCCCCAGCATTTT.

The V call is TRBV7-9, the J call TRBJ2-6; D remains unclear. The CDR3 sequence is 16 residues long. CDR1 is SEHNR and CDR2 is FQNEAQ in the germline V gene (reference sequence). Trimming left V 2 bases short and J 0 bases short, with 8 bases between. In nucleotides, the CDR3 is TGTGCCAGCAGCTTATTGAAGTTCTCTGGGGCCAACGTCCTGACTTTC. This gives the protein CASSLLKFSGANVLTF.

The chain is built from TRBV28 and TRBJ1-1; the match to TRBD1 covers 10 bases. V was pared by 3 bases and J by 4 bases, with 5 bases of the junction left unmatched. Germline assignment: CDR1 MDHEN and CDR2 SYDVKM. This CDR3 contains 15 residues. The DNA for the CDR3 is TGTGCCAGCAGTTTGGACAGGGGGTTTAGCACTGAAGCTTTCTTT. Its protein is CASSLDRGFSTEAFF. Using reference TRBV28 and TRBJ1-1 for the parts outside the CDR3, the full variable domain is DVKVTQSSRYLVKRTGEKVFLECVQDMDHENMFWYRQDPGLGLRLIYFSYDVKMKEKGDIPEGYSVSREKKERFSLILESASTNQTSMYLCASSLDRGFSTEAFFGQGTRLTVV.

The table lists this clone with a count of one. The chain links TRBV25-1 to TRBJ1-4; D is ambiguous. Germline CDR1 reads MGHDK; CDR2 reads SYGVNS. This CDR3 contains 14 residues. V was clipped by 2 bases and J by 6 bases, with 10 bases between them. CDR3 in amino acids: CASSEGRADEKLFF. In DNA form, the CDR3 reads TGTGCCAGCAGTGAAGGGAGGGCGGATGAAAAACTGTTTTTT. The variable domain in full, completed from reference TRBV25-1 and TRBJ1-4, reads EADIYQTPRYLVIGTGKKITLECSQTMGHDKMYWYQQDPGMELHLIHYSYGVNSTEKGDLSSESTVSRIRTEHFPLTLESARPSHTSQYLCASSEGRADEKLFFGSGTQLSVL.

The chain links TRBV5-1 to TRBJ2-1; D gene uncertain. Germline CDR1 and CDR2: SGHRS and YFSETQ. The CDR3 consists of 14 residues. V was clipped by 1 base and J by 3 bases, with 8 bases between them. This CDR3 reads CASSLMTVYNEQFF. The CDR3 region has the DNA TGCGCCAGCAGCTTGATGACCGTCTACAATGAGCAGTTCTTC.

The genes are TRBV28 and TRBJ2-7; TRBD1 matches at 7 bases. The CDR3 spans 13 residues. Germline lookup yields CDR1 MDHEN and CDR2 SYDVKM. V trimming: 6 bases; J trimming: 2 bases; junction bases outside the gene matches: 4. CDR3 protein: CASSWDSPYEQYF. CDR3 nucleotides: TGTGCCAGCAGCTGGGACAGCCCCTACGAGCAGTACTTC. The complete variable domain, with remaining parts taken from reference TRBV28 and TRBJ2-7, reads DVKVTQSSRYLVKRTGEKVFLECVQDMDHENMFWYRQDPGLGLRLIYFSYDVKMKEKGDIPEGYSVSREKKERFSLILESASTNQTSMYLCASSWDSPYEQYFGPGTRLTVT.

The chain has TRBV27 and TRBJ2-7; unclear D gene. The V gene's germline CDR1 is MNHEY and CDR2 SMNVEV (reference sequence). The CDR3 contains 11 residues. Deletions cut 7 bases from V and 3 bases from J, with 7 bases between. The CDR3 sequence is CASTVGYEQYF. The CDR3 region has the DNA TGTGCCAGCACCGTTGGCTACGAGCAGTACTTC.

The chain joins TRBV10-3 to TRBJ2-7; 14 bases agree with TRBD2. There are 16 residues in the CDR3. V trimming: 3 bases; J trimming: 7 bases; junction bases outside the gene matches: 8. The germline CDR1 and CDR2 sequences are ENHRY and SYGVKD. The CDR3 nucleotides read TGTGCCATCAGTGAAACACCGGGACTAGCGGGAGAAGAGCAGTACTTC. It specifies CAISETPGLAGEEQYF.

This CDR3 is CASSEWTLYNEQFF. The CDR3 region has the DNA TGCGCCAGCAGTGAGTGGACACTTTACAATGAGCAGTTCTTC. The V and J genes are TRBV10-2 and TRBJ2-1; TRBD1 is a possible D gene (5 bases). The CDR3 is 14 residues long. Germline CDR1 is WSHSY and CDR2 is SAAADI. The V end lost 1 base, the J end lost 4 bases, and 8 bases lay between the germline ends.

This clone was seen a few times. Other DNA sequences in this specimen translate into the identical CDR3. The chain links TRBV5-1 to TRBJ2-3, with D hard to call. The CDR3 sequence is 11 residues long. The germline V gene encodes CDR1 SGHRS and CDR2 YFSETQ. V was trimmed by 3 bases and J by 2 bases, leaving 1 base between them. The CDR3 DNA is TGCGCCAGCAGCTCCACAGATACGCAGTATTTT. It codes for CASSSTDTQYF.

The chain links TRBV4-1 to TRBJ2-5, with 8 bases fitting TRBD2. Germline trimming cut 0 bases from V and 3 bases from J; bases unmatched to any gene: 6. The CDR3 has 16 amino acids. CDR1 MGHRA and CDR2 YSYEKL come from the germline V gene. CDR3 in amino acids: CASSQEGAGDEETQYF. The CDR3 region has the DNA TGCGCCAGCAGCCAAGAGGGAGCGGGAGATGAAGAGACCCAGTACTTC.

This clone turned up a few times. This sample also contains other DNA sequences that code for the same CDR3. The chain recombines TRBV28 with TRBJ1-4, with unresolved D. The germline V and J ends were trimmed by 2 bases and 8 bases, with 3 bases remaining between them. This CDR3 contains 11 residues. Germline CDR1 MDHEN, CDR2 SYDVKM. The CDR3 DNA follows: TGTGCCAGCAGTTTAGGGGAAAAACTGTTTTTT. Translated: CASSLGEKLFF.